The TCR beta chain described here comes from a study of cytomegalovirus exposure and HLA in healthy donors. Study conclusions and caveats: A later analysis, which compared TCR beta chains of equal frequency, found the HLA-associated ones more clonally expanded. The authors later linked a missense DCLRE1C variant to TCR beta V- and J-gene trimming.

The PCR made use of 60 Vbeta and 13 Jbeta primers. The assay was immunoSEQ multiplex PCR, and TCRdb's table has in-frame clones only and misses some. This sample contains roughly 200,000 clones. Germline CDR1 SGHRS, CDR2 YFSETQ. Trimming cost V 0 bases and J 2 bases; bases outside gene matches: 0. The CDR3 length is 14 residues. With respect to this clone: Its antigen is unknown. Distinct nucleotide sequences in the sample also encode this CDR3.

Sequenced: PBMCs. The TCR comes from a young man in good health and CMV-seronegative. The genes are TRBV5-1 and TRBJ1-2; 8 nucleotides line up with TRBD1. The CDR3 nucleotides are TGCGCCAGCAGCTTGGGACAGGGGAACTATGGCTACACCTTC. Encoded protein: CASSLGQGNYGYTF. The entire variable domain, with the rest obtained from reference TRBV5-1 and TRBJ1-2, is as follows: KAGVTQTPRYLIKTRGQQVTLSCSPISGHRSVSWYQQTPGQGLQFLFEYFSETQRNKGNFPGRFSGRQFSNSRSEMNVSTLELGDSALYLCASSLGQGNYGYTFGSGTRLTVV.